These 19 T cell receptor beta chains were sequenced from one sample in a study of cytomegalovirus exposure and HLA in healthy donors. The PCR made use of 60 Vbeta and 13 Jbeta primers. Produced via immunoSEQ multiplex PCR; TCRdb's table is partial and in-frame only. The sample lists around 150,000 clones, about 74% seen once, with around 3.2% in the top ten. Sequences were obtained from PBMCs. Receptors originate from a man aged 35 to 55 in good health and CMV-seronegative.

This sequence joins TRBV29-1 and TRBJ1-2; 10 bases map to TRBD1. The germline gives CDR1 SQVTM, CDR2 ANQGSEA. V lost 0 bases to trimming and J lost 6 bases; unmatched junction nucleotides: 7. The CDR3 runs 15 residues. The CDR3 is CSVEDKDRGGHGYTF. CDR3 bases: TGCAGCGTTGAAGATAAGGACAGGGGGGGCCATGGCTACACCTTC.

The CDR3 loop is CASNQRDRGFDEQFF. DNA of the CDR3: TGTGCCAGCAATCAACGAGACAGGGGTTTTGATGAGCAGTTCTTC. The J gene is TRBJ2-1, the V gene TRBV6-6; 8 bases are a match to TRBD1. J lost 8 bases, V lost 7 bases, and 13 bases had no gene match. CDR1 and CDR2 from the germline V gene are MNHNY and SVGAGI (reference sequence). The CDR3 is 15 residues long.

J is TRBJ1-4 and V is TRBV6-5; 11 nucleotides agree with TRBD1. Germline values: CDR1 MNHEY, CDR2 SVGAGI. The CDR3 spans 16 residues. J gave up 8 bases and V 4 bases, and 9 bases lay outside the gene matches. The chain's CDR3 is CASSSTWTGGVEKLFF. The DNA of the CDR3 is TGTGCCAGCAGTTCGACATGGACAGGGGGCGTAGAAAAACTGTTTTTT.

The rearrangement links TRBV7-6 to TRBJ2-5; 7 nucleotides line up with TRBD1. The junction had 5 bases not matched to a gene; V was cut back by 5 bases and J by 5 bases. The CDR3 sequence is 13 residues long. CDR1 is SGHVS and CDR2 is FNYEAQ in the germline V gene. The CDR3 DNA reads as TGTGCCAGCAGCCCGACAGGGCACGAGACCCAGTACTTC. The encoded protein is CASSPTGHETQYF. The variable domain in full, with the rest retrieved from reference TRBV7-6 and TRBJ2-5, is GAGVSQSPRYKVTKRGQDVALRCDPISGHVSLYWYRQALGQGPEFLTYFNYEAQQDKSGLPNDRFSAERPEGSISTLTIQRTEQRDSAMYRCASSPTGHETQYFGPGTRLLVL.

J is TRBJ2-1 and V is TRBV6-5; no reliable D call. Trimming cost V 10 bases and J 0 bases, with 16 bases left between them. CDR1 and CDR2 from the germline V gene are MNHEY and SVGAGI. This CDR3 has 15 residues. The CDR3 DNA reads as TGTGCCAAAACAACGCCTGAATGCTCCTACAATGAGCAGTTCTTC. This sequence encodes CAKTTPECSYNEQFF.

The chain recombines TRBV6-6 with TRBJ2-5, with 10 bases matching TRBD2. Germline lookup yields CDR1 MNHNY and CDR2 SVGAGI (reference sequence). After removal of 4 bases from V and 4 bases from J, the junction contained 6 bases not matched to a gene. The CDR3 has 15 residues. Written as DNA, the CDR3 is TGTGCCAGCAGTTCTAGCGGGAGACGGCGAGAGACCCAGTACTTC. Its translation: CASSSSGRRRETQYF.

CDR3 amino acids: CASSPGTSVYNEQFF. The CDR3 DNA is TGCGCCAGCAGCCCCGGGACTAGCGTCTACAATGAGCAGTTCTTC. The chain carries TRBV5-1 and TRBJ2-1; 10 positions agree with TRBD2. The CDR3 totals 15 residues. Germline V CDR1 and CDR2: SGHRS, YFSETQ. The V and J ends lost 4 bases and 3 bases, in that order; junction bases with no gene match: 4. Looking up the rest from reference TRBV5-1 and TRBJ2-1 gives the full variable domain: KAGVTQTPRYLIKTRGQQVTLSCSPISGHRSVSWYQQTPGQGLQFLFEYFSETQRNKGNFPGRFSGRQFSNSRSEMNVSTLELGDSALYLCASSPGTSVYNEQFFGPGTRLTVL.

This clone has only a few counts. V gene TRBV7-8 combines with J gene TRBJ2-7; tentatively, D is TRBD1 (6 bases). The CDR3 sequence is 17 residues long. V was pared by 7 bases and J by 0 bases, with 22 bases between. Germline V lookup: CDR1 SGHVS, CDR2 FQNEAQ. CDR3 sequence (DNA): TGTGCCAGCACCGTTTTTGCCGGGACACGCAGCTCCTACGAGCAGTACTTC. It specifies CASTVFAGTRSSYEQYF.

This clone was counted a few times. The chain carries TRBV7-3 and TRBJ2-5; 12 nucleotides line up with TRBD2. Germline V gene lookup returns CDR1 SGHTA and CDR2 FQGTGA. The CDR3 spans 16 residues. J was trimmed by 4 bases and V by 2 bases; bases with no gene match: 5. As DNA, the CDR3 is TGTGCCAGCAGCTTACTAGCGGGGGGGCCGGGAGAGACCCAGTACTTC. Protein: CASSLLAGGPGETQYF.

V is TRBV7-2 and J is TRBJ2-7; no reliable D call. This CDR3 is 13 amino acids long. In germline, CDR1 is SGHTA, CDR2 FQGNSA. V lost 4 bases and J 0 bases, leaving 7 bases between the germline ends. CDR3 region: CASSWFSSYEQYF. In nucleotides, the CDR3 is TGTGCCAGCAGCTGGTTCAGCTCCTACGAGCAGTACTTC.

This clone showed up just once. The chain uses TRBV6-5 and TRBJ2-5, with 11 positions matching TRBD2. The germline V gene encodes CDR1 MNHEY and CDR2 SVGAGI. The CDR3 contains 15 residues. V shed 7 bases, J shed 5 bases, and the junction held 9 bases outside the gene matches. CDR3 residues: CASNLAGGPGETQYF. As DNA, the CDR3 is TGTGCCAGCAACTTAGCGGGGGGGCCGGGGGAGACCCAGTACTTC.

The chain recombines TRBV29-1 with TRBJ2-1; 11 bases agree with TRBD2. The V segment lost 4 bases and the J segment 0 bases; nucleotides outside the gene matches: 5. Germline V gene data show CDR1 as SQVTM and CDR2 as ANQGSEA. CDR3 length equals 16 residues. CDR3 sequence (DNA): TGCAGCGTTGGGGGACTAGCGGCTAGCTCCTACAATGAGCAGTTCTTC. Amino acid sequence: CSVGGLAASSYNEQFF.

This clone was recorded only once. This chain uses TRBV6-1 with TRBJ1-2; 10 bases are shared with TRBD1. Germline V gene lookup returns CDR1 MNHNS and CDR2 SASEGT. V lost 6 bases, J lost 6 bases, and 7 bases stayed unmatched. This CDR3 comprises 14 residues. CDR3 sequence reads: CASRTPTGGHGYTF. The DNA for the CDR3 is TGTGCCAGCAGGACACCGACAGGGGGCCATGGCTACACCTTC.

This clone turned up a few times. This rearrangement joins TRBV19 to TRBJ2-2, with D possibly being TRBD2 (5 bases). This CDR3 comprises 17 residues. Germline-derived CDR1 and CDR2 are LNHDA and SQIVND (reference sequence). Trimming took 2 bases from V and 5 from J, leaving 18 bases between them. CDR3 region: CASSILLGGGTTGELFF. The DNA for the CDR3 is TGTGCCAGTAGTATACTTCTCGGAGGAGGTACGACCGGGGAGCTGTTTTTT.

This chain connects TRBV29-1 to TRBJ2-5; D is undetermined. The germline V gene has CDR1 SQVTM and CDR2 ANQGSEA. V dropped 1 base and J dropped 4 bases, with 10 bases sitting between them. The CDR3 has 13 residues. CDR3 nucleotide sequence: TGCAGCGTTGAAGCATCTAGTTTAGAGACCCAGTACTTC. This codes for CSVEASSLETQYF. The variable domain in full, with the rest retrieved from reference TRBV29-1 and TRBJ2-5, is SAVISQKPSRDICQRGTSLTIQCQVDSQVTMMFWYRQQPGQSLTLIATANQGSEATYESGFVIDKFPISRPNLTFSTLTVSNMSPEDSSIYLCSVEASSLETQYFGPGTRLLVL.

The rearrangement links TRBV6-1 to TRBJ1-2; 8 nucleotides match TRBD1. CDR1 and CDR2 from the germline V gene are MNHNS and SASEGT. Trimming removed 6 bases from V and 8 bases from J; junction bases left unmatched: 8. The CDR3 is 13 amino acids. This CDR3 is CASRRTGSAGYTF. CDR3 sequence (DNA): TGTGCCAGCAGGCGGACAGGGAGCGCGGGCTACACCTTC.

The V call is TRBV9, the J call TRBJ1-2; possible D gene TRBD1, 5 bases. CDR3 length: 13 amino acids. The V gene's germline CDR1 is SGDLS and CDR2 YYNGEE. The V gene lost 4 bases and the J gene lost 2 bases, with 9 bases spanning the gap. CDR3 DNA: TGTGCCAGCAGCCGACAGCTCAACTATGGCTACACCTTC. Protein product: CASSRQLNYGYTF.

The chain joins TRBV11-2 to TRBJ2-3; D unresolved. Trimming shortened V by 3 bases and J by 0 bases, and 13 bases separated the two germline ends. This CDR3 is 16 amino acids long. Germline CDR1 is SGHAT and CDR2 is FQNNGV. The CDR3 region is CASSFGASFSTDTQYF. The CDR3, as DNA: TGTGCCAGCAGCTTTGGTGCAAGCTTTAGCACAGATACGCAGTATTTT.

This sequence joins TRBV19 and TRBJ2-7; perhaps TRBD1 as D (6 bases). V was shortened by 9 bases and J by 1 base, with 16 bases between the two germline ends. This CDR3 region has 14 residues. The V gene's germline CDR1 is LNHDA and CDR2 SQIVND (reference sequence). The CDR3 DNA reads as TGTGCCAGCCAGCCGTCGCAGGGGTCCTACGAGCAGTACTTC. Translated: CASQPSQGSYEQYF.